These T cell receptor beta chains were read from a single sample in a study of blood T cell repertoires in COVID-19. Measured with immunoSEQ multiplex PCR; TCRdb has only the in-frame clones, and not every one. The sample holds over 300,000 clones; over 75% are singletons and the top ten take less than 2.5%. What was sequenced was PBMCs or T cells enriched from blood (not recorded which). The receptors come from a man aged 30 to 45 who had recovered from COVID-19. The CDR3 runs from the conserved cysteine through the conserved F or W. D genes are given only for firm matches. Size tells how often a clone was seen (once, few, many) or the class of an expanded clone, and some rows leave it out.

J,V,D,size,CDR3,DNA
TRBJ1-2,TRBV15,TRBD1,few,CATSRDLTGGGGYTF,TGTGCCACCAGCAGAGATCTAACAGGGGGCGGAGGCTACACCTTC
TRBJ1-6,TRBV3-1/TRBV3-2,NA,NA,CASSQEAGVSPLHF,TGTGCCAGCAGCCAAGAGGCCGGGGTGTCACCCCTCCACTTT
TRBJ1-5,TRBV6-5,TRBD1,NA,CASSRGQGAKPQHF,TGTGCCAGCAGTAGAGGACAGGGGGCGAAGCCCCAGCATTTT
TRBJ2-1,TRBV6-5,NA,NA,CASSLTGSSYNEQFF,TGTGCCAGCAGTTTAACAGGTTCGTCCTACAATGAGCAGTTCTTC
TRBJ1-6,TRBV2,TRBD1,NA,CASRTRKDRVGSPLHF,TGTGCCAGCAGGACCAGAAAAGACAGGGTGGGATCACCCCTCCACTTT
TRBJ2-2,TRBV18,NA,NA,CASSPPTSGNTGELFF,TGTGCCAGCTCACCTCCCACATCGGGAAACACCGGGGAGCTGTTTTTT
TRBJ1-2,TRBV29-1,TRBD1,NA,CSVEGGGTGYGYTF,TGCAGCGTTGAGGGCGGCGGGACAGGGTATGGCTACACCTTC
TRBJ1-5,TRBV5-4,NA,NA,CASSNRDLGDQPQHF,TGTGCCAGCAGCAACCGGGACTTAGGCGATCAGCCCCAGCATTTT
TRBJ1-6,TRBV6-5,NA,NA,CASSYWPLDSPLHF,TGTGCCAGCAGTTACTGGCCCCTCGATTCACCCCTCCACTTT
TRBJ1-1,TRBV12-5,TRBD1,NA,CASGTGNGNTEAFF,TGTGCTAGTGGGACAGGGAACGGGAACACTGAAGCTTTCTTT
TRBJ1-3,TRBV27,TRBD1,once,CASSLTGGRGNTIYF,TGTGCCAGCAGTTTGACAGGGGGCCGAGGAAACACCATATATTTT
TRBJ1-4,TRBV9,NA,NA,CASSLLSGGTNEKLFF,TGTGCCAGCAGCCTTCTTTCCGGGGGAACTAATGAAAAACTGTTTTTT
TRBJ1-4,TRBV5-1,NA,NA,CASSLSRKPAEKLFF,TGCGCCAGCAGCTTGTCTAGGAAGCCCGCTGAAAAACTGTTTTTT
TRBJ2-1,TRBV7-3,NA,NA,CASSLNNNEQFF,TGTGCCAGCAGCTTAAACAACAATGAGCAGTTCTTC
TRBJ2-7,TRBV6-5,TRBD2,few,CASSYSWEGTYEQYF,TGTGCCAGCAGTTACTCCTGGGAGGGCACCTACGAGCAGTACTTC
TRBJ1-1,TRBV9,NA,NA,CASSVEGGTEAFF,TGTGCCAGCAGCGTAGAAGGCGGGACTGAAGCTTTCTTT
TRBJ2-1,TRBV7-3,NA,NA,CASSPSDRHNEQFF,TGTGCCAGCAGCCCCTCGGACAGACACAATGAGCAGTTCTTC
TRBJ2-1,TRBV5-5,NA,NA,CASSQSLSGNYNEQFF,TGTGCCAGCAGCCAATCTTTGTCAGGGAACTACAATGAGCAGTTCTTC
TRBJ2-2,TRBV6-5,NA,once,CASSLLATGELFF,TGTGCCAGCAGCCTCTTAGCCACAGGGGAGCTGTTTTTT
TRBJ1-6,TRBV3-1/TRBV3-2,TRBD1,NA,CASSQGYAGQGVGTLHF,TGTGCCAGCAGCCAAGGGTATGCGGGACAGGGGGTTGGGACCCTCCACTTT
TRBJ1-5,TRBV6-5,TRBD1,NA,CASRIRTGSNQPQHF,TGTGCCAGCAGGATTAGGACAGGAAGCAATCAGCCCCAGCATTTT
TRBJ1-5,TRBV19,NA,NA,CASTLDGINQPQHF,TGTGCCAGTACCCTGGACGGGATCAATCAGCCCCAGCATTTT
TRBJ1-2,TRBV7-2,NA,NA,CASSLAEVGGYTF,TGTGCCAGCAGCTTAGCGGAGGTGGGCGGCTACACCTTC
TRBJ1-6,TRBV5-1,NA,NA,CASSLTGFSYNSPLHF,TGCGCCAGCAGCCTAACAGGGTTCTCCTATAATTCACCCCTCCACTTT